This T cell receptor beta chain was identified in a study of ipilimumab plus nivolumab after autologous stem cell transplantation. The wider study: Typical patient got 5 ipilimumab doses and about eight nivolumab doses (median).

Patients got ipilimumab 1 mg/kg beginning 14 to 28 days post-transplant. Dosing: nivolumab 3 mg/kg IV, weeks 1, 4, 7, 10, then every two weeks to week 26. Germline-derived CDR1 and CDR2 are MNHEY and SVGAGI. The V end lost 0 bases, the J end lost 5 bases, and 16 bases lay between the germline ends. The CDR3 is 16 residues long. Data came from immunoSEQ multiplex PCR; TCRdb stores just in-frame clones and leaves some out. The sample lists 15,000 or so clones, approximately 80% occurring once. This specimen consisted of PBMCs, obtained in a trial of ipilimumab plus nivolumab as post-transplant consolidation. The J gene is TRBJ2-5, the V gene TRBV6-5, with D perhaps matching TRBD1 (6 bases). This TCR came from a male donor with diffuse large B-cell lymphoma. The CDR3 here is CASSYSMVQGRETQYF. The CDR3 DNA reads as TGTGCCAGCAGTTACTCTATGGTACAGGGTAGGGAGACCCAGTACTTC.